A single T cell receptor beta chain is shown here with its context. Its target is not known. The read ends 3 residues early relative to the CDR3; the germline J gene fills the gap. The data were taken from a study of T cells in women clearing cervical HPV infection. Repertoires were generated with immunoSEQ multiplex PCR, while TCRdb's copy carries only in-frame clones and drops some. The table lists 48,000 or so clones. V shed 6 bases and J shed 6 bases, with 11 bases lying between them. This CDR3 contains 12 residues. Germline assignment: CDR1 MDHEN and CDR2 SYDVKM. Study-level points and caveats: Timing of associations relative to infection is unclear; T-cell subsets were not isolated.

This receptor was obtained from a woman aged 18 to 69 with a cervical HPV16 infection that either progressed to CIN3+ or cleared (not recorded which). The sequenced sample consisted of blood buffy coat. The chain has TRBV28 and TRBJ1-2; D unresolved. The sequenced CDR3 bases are TGTGCCAGCAGGAGCGTAGTTGATGGC. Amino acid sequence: CASRSVVDG. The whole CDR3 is CASRSVVDGYTF.